This TCR beta chain was captured by sequencing in a study of blood T cell repertoires in COVID-19. Study as a whole: Samples taken during acute and convalescent COVID-19 were collected in the United States, Italy and Spain. T cells, B-cell-depleted T cells, or PBMCs provided the cDNA or gDNA that served as material.

The authors' processing: The assay estimated nucleated cells by amplifying reference gene primers. The table came from immunoSEQ multiplex PCR; TCRdb's copy has only in-frame clones and leaves some out. That table furnishes V, J and clone size, whereas the DNA furnished D and trimming. The sample includes about 64,000 clones, roughly 80% seen only once; the top ten take around an eighth. The length of the CDR3 is 16 residues. After removal of 4 bases from V and 6 bases from J, the junction contained 11 bases not matched to a gene. The V gene's germline CDR1 is SGHTA and CDR2 FQGNSA. The clonotype originates from a human donor in a cohort sampled during active COVID-19. Sequencing was done on a sample of peripheral blood. The chain has TRBV7-2 and TRBJ2-7; 11 nucleotides match TRBD2. The CDR3 region has the DNA TGTGCCAGCAGCTCGCCTTTAGCGGGGGGGCGGCGCGAGCAGTACTTC. Protein: CASSSPLAGGRREQYF. The full variable domain, completed using reference TRBV7-2 and TRBJ2-7, is GAGVSQSPSNKVTEKGKDVELRCDPISGHTALYWYRQSLGQGLEFLIYFQGNSAPDKSGLPSDRFSAERTGGSVSTLTIQRTQQEDSAVYLCASSSPLAGGRREQYFGPGTRLTVT.